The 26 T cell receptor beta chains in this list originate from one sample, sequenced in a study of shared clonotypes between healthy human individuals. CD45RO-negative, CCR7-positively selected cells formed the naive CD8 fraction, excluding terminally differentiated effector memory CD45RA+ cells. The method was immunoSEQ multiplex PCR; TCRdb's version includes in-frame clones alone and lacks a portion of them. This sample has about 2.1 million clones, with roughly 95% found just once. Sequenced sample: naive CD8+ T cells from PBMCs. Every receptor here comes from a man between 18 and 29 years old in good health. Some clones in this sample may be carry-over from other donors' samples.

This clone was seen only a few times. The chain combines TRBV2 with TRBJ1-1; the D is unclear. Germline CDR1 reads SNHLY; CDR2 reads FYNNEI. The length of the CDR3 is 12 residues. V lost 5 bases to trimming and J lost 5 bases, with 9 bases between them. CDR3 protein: CASSSFRTEAFF. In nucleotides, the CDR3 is TGTGCCAGCAGTTCTTTTAGGACTGAAGCTTTCTTT.

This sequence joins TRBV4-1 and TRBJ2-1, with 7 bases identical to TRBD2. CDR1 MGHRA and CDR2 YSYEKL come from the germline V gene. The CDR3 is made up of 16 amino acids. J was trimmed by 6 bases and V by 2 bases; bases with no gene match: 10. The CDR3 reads CASSQPGRAVFNEQFF. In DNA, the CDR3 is TGCGCCAGCAGCCAACCGGGGAGGGCCGTTTTCAATGAGCAGTTCTTC.

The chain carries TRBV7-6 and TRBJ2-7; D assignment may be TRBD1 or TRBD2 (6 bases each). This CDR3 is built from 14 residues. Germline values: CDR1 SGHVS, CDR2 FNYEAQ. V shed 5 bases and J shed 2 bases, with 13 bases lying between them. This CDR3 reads CASSHRAGPYEQYF. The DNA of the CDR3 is TGTGCCAGCAGCCACAGGGCGGGACCCTACGAGCAGTACTTC.

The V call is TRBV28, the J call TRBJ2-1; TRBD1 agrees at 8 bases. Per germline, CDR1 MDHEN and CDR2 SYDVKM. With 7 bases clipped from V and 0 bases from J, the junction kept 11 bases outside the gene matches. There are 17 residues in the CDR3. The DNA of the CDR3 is TGTGCCAGCACCTCGGACAGGGACCGATTCTCCTACAATGAGCAGTTCTTC. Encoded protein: CASTSDRDRFSYNEQFF.

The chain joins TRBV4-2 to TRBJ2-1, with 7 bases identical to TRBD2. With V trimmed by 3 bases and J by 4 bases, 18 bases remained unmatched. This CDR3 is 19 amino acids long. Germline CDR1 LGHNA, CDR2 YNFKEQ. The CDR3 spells CASSQDFRWLAAIYNEQFF. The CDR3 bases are TGTGCCAGCAGCCAGGACTTCCGTTGGCTAGCGGCCATTTACAATGAGCAGTTCTTC.

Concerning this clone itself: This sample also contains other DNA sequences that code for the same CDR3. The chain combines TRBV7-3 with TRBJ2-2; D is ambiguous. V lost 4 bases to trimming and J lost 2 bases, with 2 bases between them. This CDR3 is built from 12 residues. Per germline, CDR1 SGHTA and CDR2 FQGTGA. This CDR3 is CASSSNTGELFF. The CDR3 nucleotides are TGTGCCAGCAGCTCTAACACCGGGGAGCTGTTTTTT.

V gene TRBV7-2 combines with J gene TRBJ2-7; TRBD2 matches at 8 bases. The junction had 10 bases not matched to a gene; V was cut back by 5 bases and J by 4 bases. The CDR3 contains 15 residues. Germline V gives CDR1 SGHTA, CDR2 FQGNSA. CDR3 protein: CASSVRVTGGYEQYF. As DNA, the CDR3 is TGTGCCAGCAGCGTCCGGGTCACGGGGGGGTACGAGCAGTACTTC.

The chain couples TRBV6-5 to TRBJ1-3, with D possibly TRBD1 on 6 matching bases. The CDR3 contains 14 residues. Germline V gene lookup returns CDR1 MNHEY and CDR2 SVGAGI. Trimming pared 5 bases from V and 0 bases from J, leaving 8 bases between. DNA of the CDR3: TGTGCCAGCAGTAAGGGGGACTCTGGAAACACCATATATTTT. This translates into CASSKGDSGNTIYF.

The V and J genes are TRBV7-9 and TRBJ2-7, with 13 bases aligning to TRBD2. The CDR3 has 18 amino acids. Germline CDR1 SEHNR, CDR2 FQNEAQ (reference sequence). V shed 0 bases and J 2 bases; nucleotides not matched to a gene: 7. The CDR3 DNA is TGTGCCAGCAGCTTAGCGGGGCTGGGACTAGCGGGGACCTACGAGCAGTACTTC. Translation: CASSLAGLGLAGTYEQYF.

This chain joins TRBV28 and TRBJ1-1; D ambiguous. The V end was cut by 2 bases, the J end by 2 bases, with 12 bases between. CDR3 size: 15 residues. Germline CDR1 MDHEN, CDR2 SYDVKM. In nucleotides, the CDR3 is TGTGCCAGCAGTTTAAGGGCTGGAAAAAACACTGAAGCTTTCTTT. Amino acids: CASSLRAGKNTEAFF.

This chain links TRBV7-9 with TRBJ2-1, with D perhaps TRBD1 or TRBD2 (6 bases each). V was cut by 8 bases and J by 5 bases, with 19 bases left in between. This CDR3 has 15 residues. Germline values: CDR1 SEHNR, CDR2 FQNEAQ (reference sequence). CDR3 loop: CASSRGAGSNNEQFF. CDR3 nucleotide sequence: TGTGCCAGCTCCAGGGGAGCGGGTAGTAACAATGAGCAGTTCTTC.

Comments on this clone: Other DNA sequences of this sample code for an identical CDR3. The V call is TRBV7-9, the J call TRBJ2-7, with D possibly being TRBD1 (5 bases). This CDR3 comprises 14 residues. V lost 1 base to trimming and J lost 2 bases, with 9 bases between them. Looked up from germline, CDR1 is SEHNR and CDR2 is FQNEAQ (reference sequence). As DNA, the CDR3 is TGTGCCAGCAGCTTAGGTGGCAGGGCCTACGAGCAGTACTTC. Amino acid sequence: CASSLGGRAYEQYF.

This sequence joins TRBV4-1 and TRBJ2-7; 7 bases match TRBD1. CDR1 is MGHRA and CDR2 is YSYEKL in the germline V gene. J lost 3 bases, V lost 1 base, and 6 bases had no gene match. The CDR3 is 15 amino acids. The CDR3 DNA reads TGCGCCAGCAGCCAAGGTCCAGGGGGAAACTACGAGCAGTACTTC. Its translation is CASSQGPGGNYEQYF.

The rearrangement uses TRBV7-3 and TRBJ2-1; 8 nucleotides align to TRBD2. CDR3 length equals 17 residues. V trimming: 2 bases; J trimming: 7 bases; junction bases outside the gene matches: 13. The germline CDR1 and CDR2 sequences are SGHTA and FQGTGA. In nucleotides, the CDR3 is TGTGCCAGCAGCTTATTGGGCGCGGGAGGCCCCCTTAATGAGCAGTTCTTC. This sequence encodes CASSLLGAGGPLNEQFF.

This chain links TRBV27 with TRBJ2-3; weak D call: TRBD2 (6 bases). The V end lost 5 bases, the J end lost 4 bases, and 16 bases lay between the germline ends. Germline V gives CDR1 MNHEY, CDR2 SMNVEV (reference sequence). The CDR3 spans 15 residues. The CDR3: CASSPPRGIADTQYF. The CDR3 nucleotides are TGTGCCAGCAGTCCCCCACGGGGGATAGCAGATACGCAGTATTTT.

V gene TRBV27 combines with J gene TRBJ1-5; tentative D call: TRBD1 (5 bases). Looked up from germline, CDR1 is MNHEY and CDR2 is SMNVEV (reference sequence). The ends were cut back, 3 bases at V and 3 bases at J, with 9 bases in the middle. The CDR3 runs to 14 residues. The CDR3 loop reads CASSLARANQPQHF. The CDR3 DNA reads TGTGCCAGCAGTTTGGCCAGGGCCAATCAGCCCCAGCATTTT.

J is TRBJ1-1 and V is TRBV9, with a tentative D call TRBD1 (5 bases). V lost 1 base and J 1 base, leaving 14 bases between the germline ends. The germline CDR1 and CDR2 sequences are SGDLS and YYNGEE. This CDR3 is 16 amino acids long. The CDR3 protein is CASSVLYTGENTEAFF. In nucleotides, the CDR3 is TGTGCCAGCAGCGTACTTTATACGGGGGAGAACACTGAAGCTTTCTTT.

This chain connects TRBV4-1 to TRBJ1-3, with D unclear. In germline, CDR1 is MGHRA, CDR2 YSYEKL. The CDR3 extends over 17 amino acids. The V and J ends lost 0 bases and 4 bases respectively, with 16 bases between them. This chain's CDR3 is CASSQEKRDHPGNTIYF. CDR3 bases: TGCGCCAGCAGCCAAGAAAAACGCGATCACCCGGGAAACACCATATATTTT.

The CDR3 protein is CASALVRSNTGELFF. As DNA, the CDR3 is TGTGCTAGTGCCCTGGTACGGAGCAACACCGGGGAGCTGTTTTTT. The chain uses TRBV12-5 and TRBJ2-2, with D unresolved. CDR1 is LGHNT, CDR2 FRNRAP, per germline. V shed 7 bases and J shed 2 bases, with 14 bases lying between them. There are 15 residues in the CDR3. Complete variable domain (other parts from reference TRBV12-5 and TRBJ2-2): DARVTQTPRHKVTEMGQEVTMRCQPILGHNTVFWYRQTMMQGLELLAYFRNRAPLDDSGMPKDRFSAEMPDATLATLKIQPSEPRDSAVYFCASALVRSNTGELFFGEGSRLTVL.

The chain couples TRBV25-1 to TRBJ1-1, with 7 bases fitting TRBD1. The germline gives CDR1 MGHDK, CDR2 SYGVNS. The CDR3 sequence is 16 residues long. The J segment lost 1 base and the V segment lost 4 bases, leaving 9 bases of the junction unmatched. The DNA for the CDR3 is TGTGCCAGCAGTGCGGACCGGGACAGAGGGAACACTGAAGCTTTCTTT. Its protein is CASSADRDRGNTEAFF.

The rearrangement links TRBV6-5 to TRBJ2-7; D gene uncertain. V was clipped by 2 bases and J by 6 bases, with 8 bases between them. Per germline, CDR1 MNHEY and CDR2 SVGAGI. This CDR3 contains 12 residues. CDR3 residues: CASSYALGEQYF. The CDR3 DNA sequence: TGTGCCAGCAGTTACGCGTTAGGCGAGCAGTACTTC.

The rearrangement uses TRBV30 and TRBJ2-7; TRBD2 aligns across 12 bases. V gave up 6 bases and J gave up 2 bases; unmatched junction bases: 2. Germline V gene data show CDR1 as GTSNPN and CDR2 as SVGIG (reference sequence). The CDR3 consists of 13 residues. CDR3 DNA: TGTGCCTGCAGGACTAGCGGGACCTACGAGCAGTACTTC. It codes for CACRTSGTYEQYF. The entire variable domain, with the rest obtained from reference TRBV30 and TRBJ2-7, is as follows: SQTIHQWPATLVQPVGSPLSLECTVEGTSNPNLYWYRQAAGRGLQLLFYSVGIGQISSEVPQNLSASRPQDRQFILSSKKLLLSDSGFYLCACRTSGTYEQYFGPGTRLTVT.

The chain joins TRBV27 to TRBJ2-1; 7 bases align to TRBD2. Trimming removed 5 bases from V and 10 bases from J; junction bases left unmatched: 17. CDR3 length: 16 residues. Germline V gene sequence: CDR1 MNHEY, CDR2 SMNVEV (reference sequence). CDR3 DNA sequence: TGTGCCAGCAGTCCCCCGTGGGAGGGCCACGGGCGGGAGCAGTTCTTC. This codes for CASSPPWEGHGREQFF.

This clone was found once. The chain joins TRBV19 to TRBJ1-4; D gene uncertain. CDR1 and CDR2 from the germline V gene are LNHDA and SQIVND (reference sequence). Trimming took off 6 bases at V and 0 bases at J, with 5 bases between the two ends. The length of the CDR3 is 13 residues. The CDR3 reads CASRMATNEKLFF. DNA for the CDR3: TGTGCCAGTAGAATGGCAACTAATGAAAAACTGTTTTTT.

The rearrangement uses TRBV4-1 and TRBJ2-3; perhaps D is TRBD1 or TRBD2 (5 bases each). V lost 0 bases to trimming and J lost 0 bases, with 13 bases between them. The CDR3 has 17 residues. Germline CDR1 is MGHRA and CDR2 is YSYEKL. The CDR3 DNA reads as TGCGCCAGCAGCCAAGATATGGGGGTTACTAGCACAGATACGCAGTATTTT. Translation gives CASSQDMGVTSTDTQYF.

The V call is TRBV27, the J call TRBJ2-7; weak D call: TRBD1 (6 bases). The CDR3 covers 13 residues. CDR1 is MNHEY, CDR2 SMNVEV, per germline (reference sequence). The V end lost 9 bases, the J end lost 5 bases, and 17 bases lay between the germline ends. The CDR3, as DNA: TGTGCCAGTCAACCAGGGGACGGGGACGAGCAGTACTTC. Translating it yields CASQPGDGDEQYF.